The rows below give T cell receptor beta chains drawn from one sample of a study of blood T cell repertoires in COVID-19. The repertoire was sequenced with immunoSEQ multiplex PCR; TCRdb's copy has only in-frame clones and lacks some. The sample gives about 190,000 clones, roughly 80% of which show up once; 3.2% is in the top ten. Sequencing used PBMCs or T cells enriched from blood (not recorded which). All receptors derive from a woman between 25 and 40 years old who had recovered from COVID-19. The CDR3 runs from the conserved cysteine through the conserved F or W. A D gene is named only where the DNA matches it firmly. The listing skips clone size in some rows; elsewhere it reads once, few, many or a size class.

j_call | clone_size | d_call | v_call | cdr3_aa | cdr3_nt
TRBJ2-1 | . | . | TRBV19 | CASSISVREQFF | TGTGCCAGTAGTATTTCGGTCCGTGAGCAGTTCTTC
TRBJ2-3 | . | TRBD2 | TRBV6-2/TRBV6-3 | CASSYSRGGCTDTQYF | TGTGCCAGCAGTTACTCCCGGGGGGGGTGCACAGATACGCAGTATTTT
TRBJ2-1 | once | TRBD1 | TRBV10-1 | CASSARAGGINEQFF | TGCGCCAGCAGTGCCAGGGCAGGGGGAATAAATGAGCAGTTCTTC
TRBJ1-2 | . | . | TRBV24-1 | CATRQGPTYGYTF | TGTGCCACCAGACAGGGCCCTACCTATGGCTACACCTTC
TRBJ1-5 | . | . | TRBV4-1 | CASSQDFRGGSNQPQHF | TGCGCCAGCAGCCAAGATTTTCGGGGAGGCAGCAATCAGCCCCAGCATTTT
TRBJ1-2 | . | . | TRBV19 | CASRGGSGYGYTF | TGTGCCAGTAGAGGCGGGAGTGGCTATGGCTACACCTTC
TRBJ2-5 | . | TRBD2 | TRBV10-2 | CASSELTSGGVQYF | TGCGCCAGCAGTGAGCTAACTAGCGGGGGGGTACAGTACTTC
TRBJ1-4 | . | . | TRBV3-1/TRBV3-2 | CASTSDRIEEKLFF | TGTGCCAGCACCTCAGATCGCATTGAAGAAAAACTGTTTTTT
TRBJ2-3 | . | TRBD2 | TRBV19 | CASSLRLGGGKGTDTQYF | TGTGCCAGTAGCCTACGCCTTGGGGGGGGGAAGGGCACAGATACGCAGTATTTT
TRBJ1-2 | . | . | TRBV19 | CASRQGEVFYGYTF | TGTGCCAGTAGGCAGGGCGAAGTTTTCTATGGCTACACCTTC
TRBJ2-7 | . | TRBD1 | TRBV5-1 | CASTPDRADGEQYF | TGCGCCAGCACCCCGGACAGGGCGGACGGCGAGCAGTACTTC
TRBJ2-2 | . | TRBD1 | TRBV7-3 | CASSLRGRGNTGELFF | TGTGCCAGCAGCCTCAGGGGGCGAGGGAACACCGGGGAGCTGTTTTTT
TRBJ2-1 | . | TRBD2 | TRBV9 | CASSTGLAGALSWYNEQFF | TGTGCCAGCAGCACGGGACTAGCGGGAGCACTGAGCTGGTACAATGAGCAGTTCTTC
TRBJ2-7 | few | . | TRBV6-5 | CASSYSSGVEQYF | TGTGCCAGCAGTTACTCGTCAGGGGTCGAGCAGTACTTC
TRBJ2-5 | once | TRBD2 | TRBV7-2 | CASSLATSGGARETQYF | TGTGCCAGCAGCTTAGCGACTAGCGGGGGGGCCAGGGAGACCCAGTACTTC
TRBJ1-1 | . | . | TRBV27 | CASSRRTGLGTEAFF | TGTGCCAGCAGTCGACGAACAGGGTTGGGCACTGAAGCTTTCTTT
TRBJ2-7 | . | . | TRBV18 | CASSPGSTGDSYEQYF | TGTGCCAGCTCACCAGGTAGTACCGGGGACTCCTACGAGCAGTACTTC
TRBJ2-5 | . | . | TRBV28 | CASTKGGPPWTQYF | TGTGCCAGCACCAAAGGGGGACCCCCATGGACCCAGTACTTC
TRBJ1-2 | . | TRBD1 | TRBV18 | CASSPSGQGNRLYGYTF | TGTGCCAGCTCACCCTCGGGACAGGGGAATCGTCTCTATGGCTACACCTTC
TRBJ1-5 | . | TRBD1 | TRBV7-9 | CASSQGQFSNQPQHF | TGTGCCAGCAGCCAGGGACAGTTTAGCAATCAGCCCCAGCATTTT
TRBJ2-2 | . | . | TRBV7-3 | CASSLSGVNTGELFF | TGTGCCAGCAGCTTATCCGGGGTGAACACCGGGGAGCTGTTTTTT
TRBJ2-6 | . | TRBD1 | TRBV19 | CASRGQGGFSGANVLTF | TGTGCCAGTAGGGGACAGGGGGGATTCTCTGGGGCCAACGTCCTGACTTTC
TRBJ2-5 | . | . | TRBV11-2 | CASSLFRGYQETQYF | TGTGCCAGCAGCTTATTCCGGGGGTACCAAGAGACCCAGTACTTC
TRBJ1-1 | few | . | TRBV28 | CASSQEPGMNTEAFF | TGTGCCAGCAGTCAAGAGCCCGGGATGAACACTGAAGCTTTCTTT
TRBJ1-6 | . | . | TRBV19 | CASMSGVGSPLHF | TGTGCCAGTATGTCAGGGGTCGGGTCACCCCTCCACTTT
TRBJ1-2 | . | . | TRBV6-5 | CASSQTNYGYTF | TGTGCCAGCAGTCAGACTAACTATGGCTACACCTTC
TRBJ2-3 | once | . | TRBV11-2 | CASSRRGFTDTQYF | TGTGCCAGCAGTAGACGGGGATTTACAGATACGCAGTATTTT
TRBJ1-1 | few | . | TRBV2 | CASRTVEAFF | TGTGCCAGCAGGACAGTTGAAGCTTTCTTT
TRBJ1-1 | . | . | TRBV18 | CASSPGGVGEAFF | TGTGCCAGCTCACCGGGGGGGGTTGGTGAAGCTTTCTTT
TRBJ1-2 | . | . | TRBV6-5 | CASRGGGGWGYTF | TGTGCCAGCAGGGGAGGGGGAGGTTGGGGCTACACCTTC
TRBJ2-1 | . | . | TRBV6-5 | CASSPGLERNEQFF | TGTGCCAGCAGTCCCGGGTTGGAGCGGAATGAGCAGTTCTTC
TRBJ1-5 | . | TRBD1 | TRBV3-1/TRBV3-2 | CASSRDRSQPQHF | TGTGCCAGCAGCCGGGACAGGTCCCAGCCCCAGCATTTT
TRBJ2-5 | . | . | TRBV6-5 | CASRGGGETQYF | TGTGCCAGCAGGGGTGGGGGGGAGACCCAGTACTTC